The 18 T cell receptor beta chains reported below all come from one sample, sequenced in a study of blood T cell repertoires in COVID-19. Generated by immunoSEQ multiplex PCR, the TCRdb table keeps only in-frame clones and is missing some. Found here are some 97,000 clones, over 85% of them singletons; the top ten hold 4.5% to 6%. Sequenced input: peripheral blood. These receptors originate from a man aged 65 to 79 with acute or convalescent COVID-19.

In this sample, this clone turned up once. The chain recombines TRBV28 with TRBJ2-1; 7 bases fit TRBD2. CDR3 length: 15 amino acids. V shed 0 bases, J shed 7 bases, and the junction held 6 bases outside the gene matches. Germline V gene data show CDR1 as MDHEN and CDR2 as SYDVKM. The CDR3 here is CASSLWGGRSNEQFF. Here the CDR3 DNA reads TGTGCCAGCAGTTTATGGGGCGGGAGAAGTAATGAGCAGTTCTTC. The whole variable domain, remainder taken from reference TRBV28 and TRBJ2-1, is DVKVTQSSRYLVKRTGEKVFLECVQDMDHENMFWYRQDPGLGLRLIYFSYDVKMKEKGDIPEGYSVSREKKERFSLILESASTNQTSMYLCASSLWGGRSNEQFFGPGTRLTVL.

The CDR3: CASSYSSDYGYTF. As DNA, the CDR3 is TGTGCCAGCAGTTACTCGTCTGACTATGGCTACACCTTC. The chain joins TRBV6-5 to TRBJ1-2; D not certain. Looked up from germline, CDR1 is MNHEY and CDR2 is SVGAGI. Deletions cut 0 bases from V and 3 bases from J, with 5 bases between. The CDR3 length is 13 residues.

This clone was detected a few times. This chain joins TRBV2 and TRBJ1-2; D is unclear. CDR3 size: 12 residues. The V gene lost 6 bases and the J gene lost 1 base, with 6 bases spanning the gap. Germline CDR1 SNHLY, CDR2 FYNNEI. The CDR3 DNA is TGTGCCAGCAGCCAAAATAACTATGGCTACACCTTC. This gives the protein CASSQNNYGYTF. Filled out from reference TRBV2 and TRBJ1-2, the complete variable domain reads EPEVTQTPSHQVTQMGQEVILRCVPISNHLYFYWYRQILGQKVEFLVSFYNNEISEKSEIFDDQFSVERPDGSNFTLKIRSTKLEDSAMYFCASSQNNYGYTFGSGTRLTVV.

The CDR3 nucleotides are TGTGCCAGTAGTCTGTGGGTGGGGGCTCTCTACGAGCAGTACTTC. It yields the protein CASSLWVGALYEQYF. The chain uses TRBV19 and TRBJ2-7, with D maybe TRBD1 (6 bases). The length of the CDR3 is 15 residues. Trimming removed 5 bases from V and 3 bases from J, with 17 bases in between. Germline loops: CDR1 LNHDA, CDR2 SQIVND (reference sequence).

This chain links TRBV11-1 with TRBJ2-7, with a possible D match to TRBD2 (6 bases). The V end lost 5 bases, the J end lost 0 bases, and 11 bases lay between the germline ends. The CDR3 has 14 residues. CDR1 SGHAT and CDR2 FQDESV come from the germline V gene (reference sequence). The CDR3 region is CASSRDFSSYEQYF. CDR3 nucleotide sequence: TGTGCCAGCAGCCGGGACTTCAGCTCCTACGAGCAGTACTTC.

CDR3 sequence: CASSLVESSYNSPLHF. The CDR3 DNA sequence: TGCGCCAGCAGCTTGGTCGAGAGCTCCTATAATTCACCCCTCCACTTT. The J gene is TRBJ1-6, the V gene TRBV5-1; no clear D. This CDR3 contains 16 residues. Germline V gives CDR1 SGHRS, CDR2 YFSETQ. Trimming removed 0 bases from V and 0 bases from J, with 7 bases in between.

The chain recombines TRBV28 with TRBJ1-2, with 9 bases aligning to TRBD1. The CDR3 covers 16 residues. Germline lookup yields CDR1 MDHEN and CDR2 SYDVKM. Trimming took 2 bases from V and 4 from J; bases not matched to a gene: 8. The CDR3: CASSLRQGDRFYGYTF. Written as DNA, the CDR3 is TGTGCCAGCAGTTTACGACAGGGGGACCGCTTCTATGGCTACACCTTC.

V usage is TRBV7-8 and J usage is TRBJ1-6; the D is unclear. V was shortened by 2 bases and J by 2 bases, with 7 bases between the two germline ends. This CDR3 has 15 amino acids. Germline CDR1 SGHVS, CDR2 FQNEAQ. This chain's CDR3 is CASSLRRAYNSPLHF. Here the CDR3 DNA reads TGTGCCAGCAGCTTACGTCGGGCCTATAATTCACCCCTCCACTTT.

V and J are TRBV6-2 or TRBV6-3 and TRBJ2-1, with no clear D. This CDR3 is built from 11 residues. Trimming cost V 5 bases and J 10 bases, with 9 bases left between them. Looked up from germline, CDR1 is MNHEY and CDR2 is SVGEGT. In DNA, the CDR3 is TGTGCCAGCAGTCGACTTGGGGAGCAGTTCTTC. Translated: CASSRLGEQFF.

This sequence joins TRBV6-5 and TRBJ2-6; D uncertain. Trimming shortened V by 0 bases and J by 0 bases, and 6 bases separated the two germline ends. Germline values: CDR1 MNHEY, CDR2 SVGAGI. The CDR3 is 16 residues long. The DNA of the CDR3 is TGTGCCAGCAGTTACTCACACAACTCTGGGGCCAACGTCCTGACTTTC. This gives the protein CASSYSHNSGANVLTF.

The CDR3, as DNA: TGTGCCATCGGTTACTCCTACGAGCAGTACTTC. As protein: CAIGYSYEQYF. The rearrangement links TRBV6-1 to TRBJ2-7; D remains unclear. V lost 10 bases and J 0 bases, leaving 7 bases between the germline ends. Germline values: CDR1 MNHNS, CDR2 SASEGT. The CDR3 has 11 residues.

Within the sample, this clone is medium-sized. The V call is TRBV18, the J call TRBJ2-2, with 9 bases that match TRBD1. The V gene end was trimmed by 5 bases and the J gene end by 5 bases; junction bases not matched to a gene: 3. Germline CDR1 and CDR2: KGHSH and LQKENI. CDR3 length equals 14 residues. The CDR3 loop reads CASSVGQGTGELFF. The CDR3, as DNA: TGTGCCAGCTCAGTCGGACAGGGGACCGGGGAGCTGTTTTTT.

V usage is TRBV6-5 and J usage is TRBJ2-1; 10 nucleotides match TRBD2. CDR1 is MNHEY, CDR2 SVGAGI, per germline. V dropped 6 bases and J dropped 8; count of bases not matched to a gene: 7. The CDR3 runs to 14 residues. The DNA for the CDR3 is TGTGCCAGCAGCCTAGCGGGGGAGGGATATGAGCAGTTCTTC. This codes for CASSLAGEGYEQFF.

The J gene is TRBJ1-5, the V gene TRBV6-2 or TRBV6-3; 8 nucleotides match TRBD1. Germline V lookup: CDR1 MNHEY, CDR2 SVGEGT. V gave up 6 bases and J gave up 6 bases; unmatched junction bases: 4. The CDR3 extends over 13 amino acids. CDR3 in amino acids: CASSRTGFQPQHF. The CDR3 coding sequence is TGTGCCAGCAGCAGGACAGGGTTTCAGCCCCAGCATTTT.

The rearrangement links TRBV6-5 to TRBJ2-7, with 7 nucleotides matching TRBD2. Per germline, CDR1 MNHEY and CDR2 SVGAGI. Germline trimming cut 6 bases from V and 3 bases from J; bases unmatched to any gene: 5. The CDR3 has 13 amino acids. CDR3 region: CASRRQRDYEQYF. CDR3 nucleotide sequence: TGTGCCAGCAGGAGACAGCGGGACTACGAGCAGTACTTC.

V usage is TRBV3-1 (or the pseudogene TRBV3-2) and J usage is TRBJ2-7; 9 bases align to TRBD2. J was trimmed by 3 bases and V by 3 bases; bases with no gene match: 9. CDR1 and CDR2 from the germline V gene are LGHDT and YNNKEL (reference sequence). The CDR3 has 16 residues. The CDR3: CASSHLLAGAFYEQYF. The CDR3 DNA follows: TGTGCCAGCAGCCACTTATTAGCGGGGGCCTTCTACGAGCAGTACTTC.

The chain links TRBV14 to TRBJ2-1; the match to TRBD2 covers 9 bases. V lost 5 bases and J lost 8; bases outside the gene matches: 13. From germline, CDR1 is SGHDN and CDR2 FVKESK. CDR3 size: 16 residues. As DNA, the CDR3 is TGTGCCAGCAGCACCATATATGGCGGGGGGGACTATGAGCAGTTCTTC. Protein: CASSTIYGGGDYEQFF.

This chain uses TRBV7-2 with TRBJ1-2; possible D gene TRBD1, 5 bases. CDR1 and CDR2 (germline): SGHTA, FQGNSA. The V end lost 2 bases, the J end lost 5 bases, and 18 bases lay between the germline ends. The CDR3 runs 16 residues. Here the CDR3 reads CASSLTMQDIFYGYTF. The CDR3 coding sequence is TGTGCCAGCAGCTTAACGATGCAGGACATTTTTTATGGCTACACCTTC.